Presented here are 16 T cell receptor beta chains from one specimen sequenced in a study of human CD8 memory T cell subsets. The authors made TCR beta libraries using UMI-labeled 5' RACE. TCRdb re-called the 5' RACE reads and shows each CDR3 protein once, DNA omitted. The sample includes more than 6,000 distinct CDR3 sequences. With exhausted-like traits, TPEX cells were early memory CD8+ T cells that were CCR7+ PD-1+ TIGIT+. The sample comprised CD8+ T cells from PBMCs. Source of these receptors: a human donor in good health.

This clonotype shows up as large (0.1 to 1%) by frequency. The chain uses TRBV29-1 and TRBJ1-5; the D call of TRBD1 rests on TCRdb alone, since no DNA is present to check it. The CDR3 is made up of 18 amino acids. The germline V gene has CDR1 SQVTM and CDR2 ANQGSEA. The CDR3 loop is CSVQGGGQNFYSNQPQHF.

The CDR3: CASSQWGSYEQYF. The genes are TRBV14 and TRBJ2-7. The germline gives CDR1 SGHDN, CDR2 FVKESK. The CDR3 runs 13 residues.

The CDR3 is CSARDRASGAFSYEQYF. The rearrangement uses TRBV20-1 and TRBJ2-7; there is no DNA to check the TCRdb D call of TRBD2. Germline V gene data show CDR1 as DFQATT and CDR2 as SNEGSKA (reference sequence). The CDR3 extends over 17 amino acids.

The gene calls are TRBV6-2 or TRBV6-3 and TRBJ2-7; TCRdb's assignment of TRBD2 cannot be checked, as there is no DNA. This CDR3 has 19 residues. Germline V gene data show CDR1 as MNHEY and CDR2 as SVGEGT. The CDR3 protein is CASSYSGTGRGLAGYEQYF.

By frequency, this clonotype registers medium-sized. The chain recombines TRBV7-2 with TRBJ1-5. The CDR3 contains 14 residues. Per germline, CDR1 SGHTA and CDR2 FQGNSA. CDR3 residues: CASTYSGPNQPQHF.

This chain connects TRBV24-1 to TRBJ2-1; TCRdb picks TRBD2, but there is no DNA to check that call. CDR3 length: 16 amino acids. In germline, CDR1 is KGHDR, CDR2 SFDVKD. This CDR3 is CATSDLFGGSFDEQFF.

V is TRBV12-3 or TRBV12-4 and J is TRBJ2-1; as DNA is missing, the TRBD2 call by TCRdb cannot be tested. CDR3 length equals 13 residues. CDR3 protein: CASSFGAHPGQFF.

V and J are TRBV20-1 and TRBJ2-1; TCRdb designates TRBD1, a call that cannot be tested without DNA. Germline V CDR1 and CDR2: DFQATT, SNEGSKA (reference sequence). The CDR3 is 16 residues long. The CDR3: CSARGVGQGAAGEQFF.

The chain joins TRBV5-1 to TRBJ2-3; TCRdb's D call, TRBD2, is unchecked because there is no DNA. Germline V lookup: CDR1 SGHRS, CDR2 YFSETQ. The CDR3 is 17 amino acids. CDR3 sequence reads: CASSTGLAAIGTDTQYF.

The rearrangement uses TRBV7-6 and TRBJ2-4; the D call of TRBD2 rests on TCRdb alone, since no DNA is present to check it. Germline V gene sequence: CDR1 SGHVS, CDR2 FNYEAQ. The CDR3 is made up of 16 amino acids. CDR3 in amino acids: CASSALAGGPANIQYF.

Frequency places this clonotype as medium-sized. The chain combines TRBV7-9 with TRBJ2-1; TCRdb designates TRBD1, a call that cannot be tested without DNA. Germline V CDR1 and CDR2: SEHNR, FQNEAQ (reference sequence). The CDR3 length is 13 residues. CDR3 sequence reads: CASSSSWGNEQFF. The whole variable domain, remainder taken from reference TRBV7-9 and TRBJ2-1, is DTGVSQNPRHKITKRGQNVTFRCDPISEHNRLYWYRQTLGQGPEFLTYFQNEAQLEKSRLLSDRFSAERPKGSFSTLEIQRTEQGDSAMYLCASSSSWGNEQFFGPGTRLTVL.

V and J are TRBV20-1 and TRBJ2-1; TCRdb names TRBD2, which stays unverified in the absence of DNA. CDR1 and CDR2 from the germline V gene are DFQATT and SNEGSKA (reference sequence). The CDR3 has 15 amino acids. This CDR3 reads CSARGLLAGGTEQFF.

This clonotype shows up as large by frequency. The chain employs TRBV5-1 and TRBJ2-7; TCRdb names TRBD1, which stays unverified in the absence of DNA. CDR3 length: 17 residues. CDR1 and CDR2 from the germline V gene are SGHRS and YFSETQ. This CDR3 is CASSAWLVDRGTHEQYF.

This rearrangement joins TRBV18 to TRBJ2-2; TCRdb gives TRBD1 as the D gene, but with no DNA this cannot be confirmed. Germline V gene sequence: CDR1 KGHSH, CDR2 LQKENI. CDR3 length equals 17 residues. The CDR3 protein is CASSQGQGTTNTGELFF.

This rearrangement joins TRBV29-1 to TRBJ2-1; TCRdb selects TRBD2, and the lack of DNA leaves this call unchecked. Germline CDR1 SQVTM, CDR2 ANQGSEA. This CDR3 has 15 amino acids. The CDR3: CSVEPGTSGSNEQFF.

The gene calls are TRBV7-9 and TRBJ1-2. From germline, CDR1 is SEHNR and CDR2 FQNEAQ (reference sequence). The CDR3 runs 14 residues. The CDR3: CASSYGGAHYGYTF. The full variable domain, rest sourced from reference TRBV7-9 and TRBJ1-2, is DTGVSQNPRHKITKRGQNVTFRCDPISEHNRLYWYRQTLGQGPEFLTYFQNEAQLEKSRLLSDRFSAERPKGSFSTLEIQRTEQGDSAMYLCASSYGGAHYGYTFGSGTRLTVV.